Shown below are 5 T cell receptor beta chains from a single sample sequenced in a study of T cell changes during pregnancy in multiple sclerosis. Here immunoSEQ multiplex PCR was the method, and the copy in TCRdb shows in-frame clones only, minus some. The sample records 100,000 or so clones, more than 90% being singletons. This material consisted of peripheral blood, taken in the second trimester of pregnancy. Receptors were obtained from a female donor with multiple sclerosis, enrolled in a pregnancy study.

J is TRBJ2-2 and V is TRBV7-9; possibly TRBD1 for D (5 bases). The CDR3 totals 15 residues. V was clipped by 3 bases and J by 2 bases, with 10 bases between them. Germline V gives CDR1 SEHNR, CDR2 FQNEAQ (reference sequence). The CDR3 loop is CASSFRDYNTGELFF. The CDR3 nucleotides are TGTGCCAGCAGCTTCAGGGATTACAACACCGGGGAGCTGTTTTTT.

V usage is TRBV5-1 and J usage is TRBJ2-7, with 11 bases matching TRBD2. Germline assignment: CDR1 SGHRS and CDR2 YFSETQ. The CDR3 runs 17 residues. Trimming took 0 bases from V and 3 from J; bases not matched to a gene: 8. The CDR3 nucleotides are TGCGCCAGCAGCTTGGGGCGTCTGACTAGCGGGATCTACGAGCAGTACTTC. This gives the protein CASSLGRLTSGIYEQYF.

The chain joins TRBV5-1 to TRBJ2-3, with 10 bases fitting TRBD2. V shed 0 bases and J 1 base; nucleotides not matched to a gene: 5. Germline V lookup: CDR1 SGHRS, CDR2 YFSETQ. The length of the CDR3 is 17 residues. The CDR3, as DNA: TGCGCCAGCAGCTTGGCGCTGACTAGCGGGCGCACAGATACGCAGTATTTT. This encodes CASSLALTSGRTDTQYF.

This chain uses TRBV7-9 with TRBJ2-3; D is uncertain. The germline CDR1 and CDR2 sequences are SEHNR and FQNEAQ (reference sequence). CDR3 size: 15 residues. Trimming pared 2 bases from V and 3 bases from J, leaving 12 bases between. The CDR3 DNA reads TGTGCCAGCAGCTTATGGTCAAGCTCGACAGATACGCAGTATTTT. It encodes CASSLWSSSTDTQYF.

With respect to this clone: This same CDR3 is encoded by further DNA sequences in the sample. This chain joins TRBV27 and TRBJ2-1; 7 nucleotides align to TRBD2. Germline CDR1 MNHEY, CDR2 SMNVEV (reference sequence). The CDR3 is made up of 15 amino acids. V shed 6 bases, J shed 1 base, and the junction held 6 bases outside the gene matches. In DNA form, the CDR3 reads TGTGCCAGCAGCCTTAGCGGGTCATCCTACAATGAGCAGTTCTTC. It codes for CASSLSGSSYNEQFF.